Each of the 28 T cell receptor beta chains below was sequenced from the same sample in a study of control samples from healthy donors and cancer patients. TCRdb keeps only in-frame clones here, not all; method: immunoSEQ multiplex PCR. The sample comprises 120,000 or so clones, around 92% of which are singletons, and 0.55% to 0.65% rests with the top ten. The sample comprised PBMCs. All receptors derive from a man older than 75 with head and neck cancer.

The J gene is TRBJ2-5, the V gene TRBV18, with D uncertain. Germline CDR1 reads KGHSH; CDR2 reads LQKENI. The CDR3 consists of 13 residues. V was clipped by 2 bases and J by 5 bases, with 9 bases between them. For the CDR3, the DNA is TGTGCCAGCTCACCAGAGGTTTTCGAGACCCAGTACTTC. Translation gives CASSPEVFETQYF.

The chain is built from TRBV6-5 and TRBJ1-5; tentatively, D is TRBD1 (6 bases). Germline CDR1 is MNHEY and CDR2 is SVGAGI. The CDR3 runs to 14 residues. Trimming left V 6 bases short and J 3 bases short, with 12 bases between. This CDR3 reads CASRRTVDNQPQHF. The DNA of the CDR3 is TGTGCCAGCAGGCGGACAGTAGACAATCAGCCCCAGCATTTT.

This chain links TRBV19 with TRBJ1-1; 8 bases agree with TRBD1. V dropped 10 bases and J dropped 5; count of bases not matched to a gene: 15. This CDR3 contains 15 residues. Looked up from germline, CDR1 is LNHDA and CDR2 is SQIVND (reference sequence). The CDR3 spells CATRGQGRQGTEAFF. In DNA form, the CDR3 reads TGTGCCACCAGGGGGCAGGGGAGACAGGGGACTGAAGCTTTCTTT.

The chain employs TRBV30 and TRBJ2-3; D gene ambiguous. There are 11 residues in the CDR3. Trimming took 2 bases from V and 2 from J, leaving 2 bases between them. Germline CDR1 is GTSNPN and CDR2 is SVGIG (reference sequence). The CDR3 sequence is CAWSLTDTQYF. CDR3 nucleotides: TGTGCCTGGAGTCTCACAGATACGCAGTATTTT.

This chain links TRBV4-1 with TRBJ1-1; no clear D. Looked up from germline, CDR1 is MGHRA and CDR2 is YSYEKL. The CDR3 runs to 16 residues. V was clipped by 1 base and J by 2 bases, with 14 bases between them. CDR3 loop: CASSQVVAFDNTEAFF. The CDR3 DNA is TGCGCCAGCAGCCAAGTTGTGGCATTCGACAACACTGAAGCTTTCTTT.

As DNA, the CDR3 is TGCGCCAGCAGCTTGGCCTTACCCGGGTGGGGTGGGTCTGAAGCTTTCTTT. The encoded protein is CASSLALPGWGGSEAFF. The chain is built from TRBV5-1 and TRBJ1-1; D is uncertain. Germline V CDR1 and CDR2: SGHRS, YFSETQ. There are 17 residues in the CDR3. V lost 0 bases and J 6 bases, leaving 21 bases between the germline ends.

This clone was detected only once. This chain links TRBV5-1 with TRBJ2-2, with 9 bases aligning to TRBD2. The CDR3 totals 15 residues. J lost 6 bases, V lost 0 bases, and 3 bases had no gene match. Germline CDR1 reads SGHRS; CDR2 reads YFSETQ. The CDR3 loop is CASSLVSGRPGELFF. The CDR3 DNA reads TGCGCCAGCAGCTTGGTGAGCGGGAGGCCCGGGGAGCTGTTTTTT.

The chain employs TRBV12-5 and TRBJ2-1; tentative D call: TRBD2 (5 bases). V lost 6 bases, J lost 3 bases, and 12 bases lay in between. CDR1 LGHNT and CDR2 FRNRAP come from the germline V gene. This CDR3 is built from 14 residues. Here the CDR3 DNA reads TGTGCTAGTGGCAAGGACGGGGACTACAATGAGCAGTTCTTC. Its translation is CASGKDGDYNEQFF. The full variable domain, with the rest looked up from reference TRBV12-5 and TRBJ2-1, is DARVTQTPRHKVTEMGQEVTMRCQPILGHNTVFWYRQTMMQGLELLAYFRNRAPLDDSGMPKDRFSAEMPDATLATLKIQPSEPRDSAVYFCASGKDGDYNEQFFGPGTRLTVL.

Worth noting for this clone: One end of the junction is discordant with germline, which a read error may explain. The chain carries TRBV2 and TRBJ2-7, with 8 bases aligning to TRBD2. The CDR3 contains 14 residues. CDR1 is SNHLY, CDR2 FYNNEI, per germline. In DNA form, the CDR3 reads TGTGCCAGCGGTGAAGGGCGGGGGGCCTACGAGCAGTACTTC. Protein product: CASGEGRGAYEQYF. The variable domain in full, with the rest retrieved from reference TRBV2 and TRBJ2-7, is EPEVTQTPSHQVTQMGQEVILRCVPISNHLYFYWYRQILGQKVEFLVSFYNNEISEKSEIFDDQFSVERPDGSNFTLKIRSTKLEDSAMYFCASGEGRGAYEQYFGPGTRLTVT.

The chain couples TRBV19 to TRBJ1-4, with D unresolved. Trimming pared 3 bases from V and 10 bases from J, leaving 9 bases between. Germline CDR1 and CDR2: LNHDA and SQIVND (reference sequence). The CDR3 runs 12 residues. This CDR3 is CASSITRGKLFF. CDR3 sequence (DNA): TGTGCCAGTAGTATTACACGAGGAAAACTGTTTTTT. Full variable domain (rest looked up from reference TRBV19 and TRBJ1-4): DGGITQSPKYLFRKEGQNVTLSCEQNLNHDAMYWYRQDPGQGLRLIYYSQIVNDFQKGDIAEGYSVSREKKESFPLTVTSAQKNPTAFYLCASSITRGKLFFGSGTQLSVL.

The genes are TRBV4-1 and TRBJ2-7; maybe TRBD2 (6 bases). The CDR3 spans 13 residues. Germline V gene data show CDR1 as MGHRA and CDR2 as YSYEKL. Trimming shortened V by 5 bases and J by 4 bases, and 12 bases separated the two germline ends. For the CDR3, the DNA is TGCGCCAGCAGCTTAGCGGCTCGGTACGAGCAGTACTTC. Amino acids: CASSLAARYEQYF.

V and J are TRBV7-9 and TRBJ1-3; D ambiguous. Germline CDR1 reads SEHNR; CDR2 reads FQNEAQ (reference sequence). The CDR3 has 14 residues. V was clipped by 8 bases and J by 0 bases, with 11 bases between them. The CDR3 region has the DNA TGTGCCAGCTCGGGGAGGTTCTCTGGAAACACCATATATTTT. As protein: CASSGRFSGNTIYF.

V usage is TRBV3-1 (or the pseudogene TRBV3-2) and J usage is TRBJ2-1; TRBD1 is a possible D gene (6 bases). CDR1 is LGHDT and CDR2 is YNNKEL in the germline V gene (reference sequence). With 1 base removed from V and 6 bases from J, the gap between germline ends came to 10 bases. The CDR3 is 14 residues long. The CDR3 region is CASSQGGTSNEQFF. CDR3 DNA: TGTGCCAGCAGCCAAGGAGGGACAAGCAATGAGCAGTTCTTC.

The chain carries TRBV6-1 and TRBJ1-6; no clear D gene. CDR1 MNHNS and CDR2 SASEGT come from the germline V gene. The ends were cut back, 1 base at V and 0 bases at J, with 7 bases in the middle. CDR3 length equals 16 residues. The CDR3 spells CASSEVESSYNSPLHF. The CDR3 DNA is TGTGCCAGCAGTGAAGTGGAGAGCTCCTATAATTCACCCCTCCACTTT.

This sequence joins TRBV19 and TRBJ1-5; D is uncertain. V shed 3 bases and J shed 4 bases, with 10 bases lying between them. Germline V lookup: CDR1 LNHDA, CDR2 SQIVND (reference sequence). The CDR3 is 14 residues long. Here the CDR3 DNA reads TGTGCCAGTAGTATTCCGGCGGGTAATCAGCCCCAGCATTTT. Translation: CASSIPAGNQPQHF.

This clone has more than one count but fewer than ten. The rearrangement links TRBV10-2 to TRBJ1-4; weak D call: TRBD1 (5 bases). V was pared by 2 bases and J by 3 bases, with 13 bases between. This CDR3 comprises 16 residues. Germline lookup yields CDR1 WSHSY and CDR2 SAAADI. CDR3 sequence (DNA): TGCGCCAGCAGTGAGAACCAGGGACCGGCTAATGAAAAACTGTTTTTT. This sequence encodes CASSENQGPANEKLFF.

The chain has TRBV6-2 or TRBV6-3 and TRBJ2-2, with TRBD2 matching 13 bases. Trimming cost V 5 bases and J 6 bases; bases outside gene matches: 6. The CDR3 is made up of 16 amino acids. The germline CDR1 and CDR2 sequences are MNHEY and SVGEGT. For the CDR3, the DNA is TGTGCCAGCAGTGGACGGACTAGCGGGAGATCCGGGGAGCTGTTTTTT. This translates into CASSGRTSGRSGELFF.

V is TRBV2 and J is TRBJ2-1; 9 bases agree with TRBD1. Germline V gene data show CDR1 as SNHLY and CDR2 as FYNNEI. The CDR3 length is 15 residues. V lost 4 bases and J lost 3; bases outside the gene matches: 4. For the CDR3, the DNA is TGTGCCAGCAGTGGGGGACAGGGTGTCTACAATGAGCAGTTCTTC. It is translated as CASSGGQGVYNEQFF.

The V and J genes are TRBV11-3 and TRBJ2-2, with D possibly being TRBD2 (6 bases). The germline CDR1 and CDR2 sequences are SGHNT and YENEEA. With 3 bases removed from V and 5 bases from J, the gap between germline ends came to 10 bases. The CDR3 spans 14 residues. CDR3 sequence (DNA): TGTGCCAGCAGCTTTCCCGGAGGGACCGGGGAGCTGTTTTTT. Translation: CASSFPGGTGELFF.

A remark on this clone: Because the CDR3's place on the DNA is in doubt, the DNA is left out and the CDR3 is given as listed by TCRdb. The chain carries TRBV3-1 (or the pseudogene TRBV3-2) and TRBJ1-1. Germline CDR1 and CDR2: LGHDT and YNNKEL (reference sequence). The CDR3 sequence runs 13 residues, both termini included. The CDR3 reads CASILEMNTEAFF.

The chain couples TRBV11-2 to TRBJ1-3; no clear D. This CDR3 is built from 19 residues. Trimming cost V 5 bases and J 0 bases, with 23 bases left between them. Germline V gene lookup returns CDR1 SGHAT and CDR2 FQNNGV. The CDR3: CASSHRRQGPLSSGNTIYF. Here the CDR3 DNA reads TGTGCCAGCAGCCACAGACGGCAAGGTCCCCTCTCCTCTGGAAACACCATATATTTT.

The chain is built from TRBV29-1 and TRBJ2-1; the D gene is possibly TRBD2 (6 bases). The CDR3 has 13 residues. The V end lost 1 base, the J end lost 10 bases, and 14 bases lay between the germline ends. Germline V gene lookup returns CDR1 SQVTM and CDR2 ANQGSEA. The CDR3 loop reads CSVEGLGLAEQFF. The CDR3 coding sequence is TGCAGCGTTGAAGGGTTGGGGCTAGCGGAGCAGTTCTTC.

The chain has TRBV11-3 and TRBJ2-3; D is perhaps TRBD1 (6 bases). The V and J ends lost 4 bases and 5 bases respectively, with 10 bases between them. CDR1 is SGHNT and CDR2 is YENEEA in the germline V gene. The CDR3 has 13 amino acids. CDR3 protein: CASSYGQIDTQYF. CDR3 sequence (DNA): TGTGCCAGCAGCTACGGACAGATAGATACGCAGTATTTT.

The chain is built from TRBV10-3 and TRBJ1-2; tentatively, D is TRBD1 (6 bases). Trimming left V 2 bases short and J 7 bases short, with 8 bases between. Per germline, CDR1 ENHRY and CDR2 SYGVKD. The CDR3 has 12 residues. The CDR3: CAISEGGPGYTF. The CDR3 nucleotides read TGTGCCATCAGTGAGGGGGGGCCTGGCTACACCTTC.

CDR3 protein: CASSLLVRAETQYF. In DNA, the CDR3 is TGTGCCAGCAGCTTATTGGTTCGCGCGGAGACCCAGTACTTC. The rearrangement uses TRBV5-6 and TRBJ2-5; D not certain. The CDR3 is 14 residues long. Per germline, CDR1 SGHDT and CDR2 YYEEEE. Trimming shortened V by 2 bases and J by 5 bases, and 13 bases separated the two germline ends.

V gene TRBV18 combines with J gene TRBJ1-2; TRBD1 matches at 8 bases. Trimming took 3 bases from V and 4 from J; bases not matched to a gene: 7. The CDR3 covers 15 residues. From germline, CDR1 is KGHSH and CDR2 LQKENI. CDR3 nucleotides: TGTGCCAGCTCACCGACAGGGGCTAACCGCTATGGCTACACCTTC. It is translated as CASSPTGANRYGYTF.

V is TRBV27 and J is TRBJ2-3; TRBD2 matches at 7 bases. Trimming at V came to 3 bases and at J to 8 bases, leaving 2 bases not matched to a gene. The CDR3 runs 12 residues. Germline CDR1 MNHEY, CDR2 SMNVEV (reference sequence). CDR3 region: CASSLGGVTQYF. CDR3 DNA: TGTGCCAGCAGTTTGGGAGGGGTTACGCAGTATTTT.

The V call is TRBV7-9, the J call TRBJ2-7, with TRBD1 matching over 8 bases. Germline V CDR1 and CDR2: SEHNR, FQNEAQ (reference sequence). This CDR3 has 13 amino acids. Trimming removed 4 bases from V and 4 bases from J; junction bases left unmatched: 3. As DNA, the CDR3 is TGTGCCAGCAGCTCGACAGGGGTATACGAGCAGTACTTC. This translates into CASSSTGVYEQYF.